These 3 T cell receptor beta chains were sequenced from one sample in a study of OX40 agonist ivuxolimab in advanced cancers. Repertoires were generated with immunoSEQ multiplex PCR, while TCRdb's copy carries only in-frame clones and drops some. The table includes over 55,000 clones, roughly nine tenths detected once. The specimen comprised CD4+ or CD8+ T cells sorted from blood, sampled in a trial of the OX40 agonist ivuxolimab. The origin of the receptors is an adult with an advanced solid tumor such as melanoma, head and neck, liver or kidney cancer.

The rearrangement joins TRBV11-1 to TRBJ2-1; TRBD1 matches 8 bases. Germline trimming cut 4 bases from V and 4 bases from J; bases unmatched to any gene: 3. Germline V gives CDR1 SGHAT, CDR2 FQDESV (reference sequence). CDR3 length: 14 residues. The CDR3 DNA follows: TGTGCCAGCAGCTCGGACAGGGAGTACAATGAGCAGTTCTTC. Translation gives CASSSDREYNEQFF.

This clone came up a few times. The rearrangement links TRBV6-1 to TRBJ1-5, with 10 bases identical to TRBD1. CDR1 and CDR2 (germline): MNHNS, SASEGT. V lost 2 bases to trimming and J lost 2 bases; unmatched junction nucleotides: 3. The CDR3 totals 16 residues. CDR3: CASSEKTGGGNQPQHF. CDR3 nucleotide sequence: TGTGCCAGCAGTGAAAAGACAGGGGGCGGCAATCAGCCCCAGCATTTT.

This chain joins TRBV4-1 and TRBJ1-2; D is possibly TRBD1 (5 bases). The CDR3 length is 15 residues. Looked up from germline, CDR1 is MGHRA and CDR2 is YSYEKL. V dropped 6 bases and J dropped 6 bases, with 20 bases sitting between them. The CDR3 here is CASRKPTGAWDGYTF. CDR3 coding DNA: TGCGCCAGCAGAAAACCTACCGGGGCCTGGGATGGCTACACCTTC.